This TCR beta chain is drawn from a study of low-dose radiotherapy and immunotherapy resistance in tumors. Overall study: A dose of 0.5 Gy per fraction was delivered to Cohort 1 every 2 weeks, for a total of 6.5 Gy. Patients took aspirin (300 mg orally, daily) for four cycles beginning at cycle 1 day 1.

Ten or more counts support this clonotype. Germline assignment: CDR1 KGHSH and CDR2 LQKENI. The CDR3 runs 14 residues. With 3 bases clipped from V and 5 bases from J, the junction kept 3 bases outside the gene matches. Time point here: after trial treatment. Treatment given: LDRT plus nivolumab, ipilimumab, low-dose cyclophosphamide and aspirin (RACIN trial). Tumors of eligible patients were advanced, solid and lacking tumor-infiltrating lymphocytes. Both TCRalpha and TCRbeta chains were reverse transcribed with V-gene-specific primers. TCRs were put through approximately 20 PCR cycles of amplification with Phusion. A constant-region primer and the V-primer adapter served as the primer pair. Researchers amplified the isolated mRNA using in vitro transcription. Each CDR3 protein gets one entry after TCRdb re-called the reads with MiXCR. The data show about 97,000 distinct CDR3 sequences, with less than 25% seen just once and roughly 4.3% held by the top ten.

The input for sequencing was PBMCs, taken after low-dose radiotherapy plus immunotherapy. This clonotype was sampled from a male donor with prostate cancer. The rearrangement uses TRBV18 and TRBJ1-5; 8 bases agree with TRBD1. CDR3: CASSPGQVDQPQHF. As DNA, the CDR3 is TGTGCCAGCTCACCGGGACAGGTGGATCAGCCCCAGCATTTT.